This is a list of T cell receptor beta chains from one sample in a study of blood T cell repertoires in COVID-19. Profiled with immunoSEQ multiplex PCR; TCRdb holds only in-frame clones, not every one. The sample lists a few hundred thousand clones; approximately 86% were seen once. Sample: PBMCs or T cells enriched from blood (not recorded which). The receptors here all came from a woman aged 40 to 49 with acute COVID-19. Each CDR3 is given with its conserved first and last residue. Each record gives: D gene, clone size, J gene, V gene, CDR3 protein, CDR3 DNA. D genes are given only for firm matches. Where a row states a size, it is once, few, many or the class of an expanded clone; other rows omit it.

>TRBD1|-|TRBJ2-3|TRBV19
CASSRGQGKVDTQYF
TGTGCCAGTAGCAGGGGGCAGGGGAAGGTAGATACGCAGTATTTT
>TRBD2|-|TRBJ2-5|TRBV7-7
CASSLSSGVTMETQYF
TGTGCCAGCAGCTTATCTAGCGGGGTCACAATGGAGACCCAGTACTTC
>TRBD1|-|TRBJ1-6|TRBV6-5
CASRRTGSNSPLHF
TGTGCCAGCAGACGGACAGGGTCTAATTCACCCCTCCACTTT
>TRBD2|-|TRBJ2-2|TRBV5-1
CASSTASGRSGSGELFF
TGCGCCAGCAGCACCGCTAGCGGGAGGTCTGGAAGTGGGGAGCTGTTTTTT
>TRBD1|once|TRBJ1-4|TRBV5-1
CASSEDRGTNEKLFF
TGCGCCAGCAGCGAAGACAGGGGGACTAATGAAAAACTGTTTTTT
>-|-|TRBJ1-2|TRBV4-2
CASSQDGASNYGYTF
TGTGCCAGCAGCCAAGATGGGGCTTCCAACTATGGCTACACCTTC
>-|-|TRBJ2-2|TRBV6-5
CASSFVQVSGGELFF
TGTGCCAGCAGCTTCGTACAGGTCTCAGGCGGGGAGCTGTTTTTT
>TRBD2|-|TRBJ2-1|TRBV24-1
CATSDPGLAGGIEQFF
TGTGCCACCAGTGATCCGGGACTAGCGGGAGGGATTGAGCAGTTCTTC
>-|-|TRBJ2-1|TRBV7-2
CASSPIQGRDEQFF
TGTGCCAGCAGCCCCATACAGGGTAGGGATGAGCAGTTCTTC
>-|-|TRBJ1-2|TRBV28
CASSRIPGREDYGYTF
TGTGCCAGCAGCCGGATCCCAGGGAGGGAGGACTATGGCTACACCTTC
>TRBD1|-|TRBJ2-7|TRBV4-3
CASSQDVRDREQYF
TGCGCCAGCAGCCAAGATGTAAGGGACAGAGAGCAGTACTTC
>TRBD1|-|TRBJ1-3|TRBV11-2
CASSYLQGIGNTIYF
TGTGCCAGCAGCTACCTACAGGGGATAGGAAACACCATATATTTT
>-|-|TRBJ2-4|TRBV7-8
CASSFTGTSKGDIQYF
TGTGCCAGCAGCTTTACTGGTACAAGCAAAGGGGACATTCAGTACTTC
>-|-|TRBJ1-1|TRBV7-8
CASSLAVGTVDTEAFF
TGTGCCAGCAGCTTAGCTGTCGGTACGGTAGATACTGAAGCTTTCTTT
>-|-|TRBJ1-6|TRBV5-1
CASSFSPTQGGDSPLHF
TGCGCCAGCAGCTTTTCACCTACTCAGGGCGGGGATTCACCCCTCCACTTT
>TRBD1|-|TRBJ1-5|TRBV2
CASSGTVDSNQPQHF
TGTGCCAGCAGCGGGACAGTCGATAGCAATCAGCCCCAGCATTTT
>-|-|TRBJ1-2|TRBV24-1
CATSDSHGAEQGGYTF
TGTGCCACCAGTGATTCCCACGGGGCAGAACAGGGTGGCTACACCTTC
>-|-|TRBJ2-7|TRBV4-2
CASSQGQPYEQYF
TGTGCCAGCAGCCAAGGACAGCCTTACGAGCAGTACTTC
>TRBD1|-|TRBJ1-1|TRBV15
CATSARQGGDTEAFF
TGTGCCACCAGCGCGCGACAGGGTGGAGACACTGAAGCTTTCTTT
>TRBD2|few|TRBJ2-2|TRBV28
CASSRPIRSGLTTGELFF
TGTGCCAGCAGCCGTCCAATTCGTAGCGGGCTGACCACCGGGGAGCTGTTTTTT
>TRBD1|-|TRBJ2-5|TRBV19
CASRPGQGQETQYF
TGTGCCAGTAGGCCGGGACAGGGGCAAGAGACCCAGTACTTC
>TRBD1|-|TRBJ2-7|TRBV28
CASGPRQGPYEQYF
TGTGCCAGCGGACCACGACAGGGCCCCTACGAGCAGTACTTC
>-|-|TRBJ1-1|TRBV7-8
CASSLAAGTQNTEAFF
TGTGCCAGCAGCTTGGCCGCCGGGACACAGAACACTGAAGCTTTCTTT